Shown below are 29 T cell receptor beta chains from a single sample sequenced in a study of blood T cell repertoires in COVID-19. The method was immunoSEQ multiplex PCR; TCRdb's version includes in-frame clones alone and lacks a portion of them. Of fewer than 130,000 clones in the sample, roughly two thirds were seen once. The sample consisted of peripheral blood. The receptors originated from an elderly man with acute or convalescent COVID-19.

This chain joins TRBV7-9 and TRBJ2-7, with 8 bases fitting TRBD1. Germline-derived CDR1 and CDR2 are SEHNR and FQNEAQ (reference sequence). The CDR3 contains 14 residues. Trimming at V came to 2 bases and at J to 7 bases, leaving 7 bases not matched to a gene. Written as DNA, the CDR3 is TGTGCCAGCAGCTTACAGGGGGCGGTCTTAGAGCAGTACTTC. This sequence encodes CASSLQGAVLEQYF.

This chain links TRBV7-2 with TRBJ2-3; a possible D gene is TRBD2 (5 bases). The V gene lost 5 bases and the J gene lost 1 base, with 22 bases spanning the gap. Germline V gene sequence: CDR1 SGHTA, CDR2 FQGNSA. The CDR3 is 18 residues long. The CDR3 DNA is TGTGCCAGCAGCCTCCGGGAAAGCTCAAAGTGGGGCACAGATACGCAGTATTTT. Translating gives CASSLRESSKWGTDTQYF.

V is TRBV2 and J is TRBJ1-1; no definite D call. Trimming took 0 bases from V and 2 from J, leaving 13 bases between them. The CDR3 loop spans 16 amino acids. Germline loops: CDR1 SNHLY, CDR2 FYNNEI. The CDR3: CASSEAPTTGNTEAFF. The CDR3 DNA reads as TGTGCCAGCAGTGAAGCGCCGACGACGGGAAACACTGAAGCTTTCTTT.

The chain links TRBV29-1 to TRBJ2-3; 8 bases align to TRBD2. This CDR3 has 13 amino acids. The V and J ends lost 8 bases and 3 bases, in that order; junction bases with no gene match: 7. Germline V gene lookup returns CDR1 SQVTM and CDR2 ANQGSEA. CDR3 nucleotides: TGCAGCCTGCGCCCTAGCGGGACAGATACGCAGTATTTT. It translates to CSLRPSGTDTQYF.

The table lists this clone with a count of one. The J gene is TRBJ2-1, the V gene TRBV5-1, with a tentative D call TRBD1 (6 bases). CDR3 size: 14 residues. The germline V gene encodes CDR1 SGHRS and CDR2 YFSETQ. V lost 4 bases, J lost 9 bases, and 17 bases lay in between. The CDR3 DNA reads TGCGCCAGCAGCACCCTGTTGGAAGGGGGTGAGCAGTTCTTC. Amino acids: CASSTLLEGGEQFF.

This chain joins TRBV9 and TRBJ1-2, with 9 nucleotides matching TRBD1. The CDR3 extends over 15 amino acids. Looked up from germline, CDR1 is SGDLS and CDR2 is YYNGEE. V was pared by 1 base and J by 7 bases, with 8 bases of the junction left unmatched. Written as DNA, the CDR3 is TGTGCCAGCAGCGTACCGGGACAGGGATTCGGTGGCTACACCTTC. This sequence encodes CASSVPGQGFGGYTF.

This clone was detected only a few times. The chain has TRBV9 and TRBJ2-1, with D maybe TRBD2 (5 bases). Germline CDR1 reads SGDLS; CDR2 reads YYNGEE. Trimming removed 0 bases from V and 8 bases from J, with 9 bases in between. This CDR3 has 13 residues. CDR3 bases: TGTGCCAGCAGCGTAGTAGGAGCGGATGAGCAGTTCTTC. This codes for CASSVVGADEQFF.

The chain combines TRBV6-5 with TRBJ1-4, with D unclear. V lost 6 bases, J lost 8 bases, and 16 bases lay in between. From germline, CDR1 is MNHEY and CDR2 SVGAGI. This CDR3 is built from 14 residues. The CDR3 DNA is TGTGCCAGCAGGAGGGATGGGTACGGGGAAAAACTGTTTTTT. It translates to CASRRDGYGEKLFF.

This CDR3 reads CASSYAGRESGELFF. The CDR3 DNA is TGTGCCAGCAGCTACGCCGGGCGGGAATCCGGGGAGCTGTTTTTT. The gene calls are TRBV9 and TRBJ2-2, with a tentative D call TRBD2 (6 bases). Germline CDR1 SGDLS, CDR2 YYNGEE. The CDR3 spans 15 residues. The V end was cut by 4 bases, the J end by 6 bases, with 16 bases between. Filled out from reference TRBV9 and TRBJ2-2, the complete variable domain reads DSGVTQTPKHLITATGQRVTLRCSPRSGDLSVYWYQQSLDQGLQFLIQYYNGEERAKGNILERFSAQQFPDLHSELNLSSLELGDSALYFCASSYAGRESGELFFGEGSRLTVL.

The CDR3 here is CASSLGDRVGYTF. DNA for the CDR3: TGTGCCAGCAGCTTAGGGGACAGGGTTGGCTACACCTTC. The genes are TRBV7-8 and TRBJ1-2; 9 nucleotides line up with TRBD1. Germline V CDR1 and CDR2: SGHVS, FQNEAQ. This CDR3 has 13 amino acids. V gave up 1 base and J gave up 7 bases; unmatched junction bases: 1.

The chain has TRBV21-1 and TRBJ2-7; the table's D call TRBD1 went unverified against the DNA. TRBV21-1 is an annotated pseudogene. This CDR3 comprises 16 residues. The CDR3 loop is CASSKTPRQGAYEQYF. DNA of the CDR3: TGTGCCAGCAGCAAAACCCCTCGACAGGGAGCCTACGAGCAGTACTTC.

The V call is TRBV6-5, the J call TRBJ2-7; TRBD2 aligns across 7 bases. V gave up 4 bases and J gave up 3 bases; unmatched junction bases: 6. The CDR3 is 14 residues long. Germline V gene sequence: CDR1 MNHEY, CDR2 SVGAGI. The CDR3 region is CASSSVSGNYEQYF. DNA for the CDR3: TGTGCCAGCAGTTCCGTAAGCGGGAACTACGAGCAGTACTTC.

CDR3 DNA sequence: TGCAGTGCTAGTAGTAGCACCCAGAGTGAGCAGTTCTTC. It translates to CSASSSTQSEQFF. The chain uses TRBV20-1 and TRBJ2-1; D gene unclear. Germline CDR1 DFQATT, CDR2 SNEGSKA (reference sequence). With 3 bases removed from V and 9 bases from J, the gap between germline ends came to 15 bases. The length of the CDR3 is 13 residues.

This clone showed up just a few times. This specimen includes other DNA sequences encoding the same CDR3. The V gene is TRBV20-1, the J gene TRBJ1-2; no firm D call. The CDR3 is 11 residues long. Germline V lookup: CDR1 DFQATT, CDR2 SNEGSKA (reference sequence). Trimming took 0 bases from V and 7 from J, leaving 6 bases between them. The chain's CDR3 is CSARDRGGYTF. The CDR3 bases are TGCAGTGCTAGAGATAGAGGTGGCTACACCTTC.

The V and J genes are TRBV24-1 and TRBJ2-2, with a possible D match to TRBD1 (5 bases). The CDR3 runs to 16 residues. Germline values: CDR1 KGHDR, CDR2 SFDVKD. Trimming pared 3 bases from V and 1 base from J, leaving 11 bases between. The DNA for the CDR3 is TGTGCCACCAGTGATCCCAGGGCCTTGAACACCGGGGAGCTGTTTTTT. Residues: CATSDPRALNTGELFF.

The chain links TRBV18 to TRBJ2-3; 14 bases fit TRBD2. Trimming took 3 bases from V and 5 from J; bases not matched to a gene: 4. There are 16 residues in the CDR3. Germline V gives CDR1 KGHSH, CDR2 LQKENI. The CDR3 protein is CASSPGLAGGQDTQYF. The CDR3 DNA is TGTGCCAGCTCACCCGGACTAGCGGGAGGTCAAGATACGCAGTATTTT.

V usage is TRBV7-2 and J usage is TRBJ1-5; 11 positions agree with TRBD1. There are 16 residues in the CDR3. The germline gives CDR1 SGHTA, CDR2 FQGNSA. The J segment lost 4 bases and the V segment lost 1 base, leaving 3 bases of the junction unmatched. CDR3 residues: CASSLGGQGANQPQHF. CDR3 DNA sequence: TGTGCCAGCAGCTTAGGAGGACAGGGGGCTAATCAGCCCCAGCATTTT.

The chain is built from TRBV30 and TRBJ1-4; no clear D. The CDR3 is 14 residues long. The V and J ends lost 2 bases and 10 bases respectively, with 17 bases between them. Germline V gene sequence: CDR1 GTSNPN, CDR2 SVGIG (reference sequence). The CDR3 DNA sequence: TGTGCCTGGAGTATAACACGGAGGGATGGAAAACTGTTTTTT. Translation gives CAWSITRRDGKLFF.

V and J are TRBV7-8 and TRBJ2-1; 7 bases are a match to TRBD2. The CDR3 sequence is 14 residues long. Germline V lookup: CDR1 SGHVS, CDR2 FQNEAQ. V was pared by 8 bases and J by 5 bases, with 9 bases of the junction left unmatched. The CDR3, as DNA: TGTGCCAGCGCCCTAGCGGAGAGAAACAATGAGCAGTTCTTC. Translation gives CASALAERNNEQFF.

About this clone: Other DNA sequences in the same sample also yield this CDR3. V gene TRBV25-1 combines with J gene TRBJ1-1; 9 nucleotides match TRBD1. The CDR3 loop spans 13 amino acids. The J segment lost 4 bases and the V segment lost 5 bases, leaving 2 bases of the junction unmatched. The germline V gene encodes CDR1 MGHDK and CDR2 SYGVNS. This chain's CDR3 is CASSRQGGTEAFF. The CDR3 nucleotides read TGTGCCAGCAGTCGACAGGGGGGCACTGAAGCTTTCTTT.

This clone occurred a few times. The chain uses TRBV14 and TRBJ2-2; D may be TRBD2 (5 bases). Germline assignment: CDR1 SGHDN and CDR2 FVKESK. V was cut by 4 bases and J by 5 bases, with 11 bases left in between. The CDR3 contains 14 residues. The CDR3 is CASSRELATGELFF. Here the CDR3 DNA reads TGTGCCAGCAGCCGGGAGCTAGCAACCGGGGAGCTGTTTTTT.

This clone was detected only a few times. V usage is TRBV6-5 and J usage is TRBJ2-1, with D hard to call. V was cut by 0 bases and J by 8 bases, with 14 bases left in between. The CDR3 is made up of 15 amino acids. CDR1 MNHEY and CDR2 SVGAGI come from the germline V gene. The CDR3 DNA follows: TGTGCCAGCAGTTACTCGAGGTACCAAACCCATGAGCAGTTCTTC. Amino acids: CASSYSRYQTHEQFF.

The rearrangement links TRBV29-1 to TRBJ1-2, with TRBD1 identical over 8 bases. CDR3 length: 12 residues. Germline assignment: CDR1 SQVTM and CDR2 ANQGSEA. The ends lost 3 bases at V and 5 bases at J; junction bases unmatched: 2. This chain's CDR3 is CSVENRGYGYTF. CDR3 bases: TGCAGCGTTGAGAACAGGGGGTATGGCTACACCTTC.

Only one count was recorded for this clone. The rearrangement links TRBV28 to TRBJ1-2; D perhaps matches TRBD1 (6 bases). V lost 2 bases and J 3 bases, leaving 13 bases between the germline ends. Germline V CDR1 and CDR2: MDHEN, SYDVKM. CDR3 length: 15 amino acids. CDR3 residues: CASSLPSQGDYGYTF. For the CDR3, the DNA is TGTGCCAGCAGTTTACCTTCACAGGGAGACTATGGCTACACCTTC.

The sample holds one count of this clone. The chain recombines TRBV6-2 or TRBV6-3 with TRBJ2-1; D is unclear. Germline V gene sequence: CDR1 MNHEY, CDR2 SVGEGT. The CDR3 runs 15 residues. Trimming removed 4 bases from V and 5 bases from J, with 15 bases in between. The CDR3 here is CASSSYSSIHNEQFF. The DNA of the CDR3 is TGTGCCAGCAGTTCTTACTCCTCGATCCACAATGAGCAGTTCTTC.

This clone was seen just once. This rearrangement joins TRBV2 to TRBJ1-5, with 10 nucleotides matching TRBD1. Germline V gives CDR1 SNHLY, CDR2 FYNNEI. Trimming took 7 bases from V and 6 from J; bases not matched to a gene: 9. The CDR3 length is 15 residues. CDR3 sequence (DNA): TGTGCCAGCACCCCGACAGGGGGCGTTAGTCAGCCCCAGCATTTT. Translated: CASTPTGGVSQPQHF.

The sample holds many counts of this clone. The same CDR3 is also encoded by other DNA sequences in this sample. The chain couples TRBV6-1 to TRBJ1-6; 7 bases fit TRBD1. J gave up 15 bases and V 3 bases, and 11 bases lay outside the gene matches. CDR1 is MNHNS and CDR2 is SASEGT in the germline V gene. The CDR3 covers 14 residues. CDR3 bases: TGTGCCAGCAGTGATGGGACAGCCCTCTATCTCCTCCACTTT. Residues: CASSDGTALYLLHF.

A note on this clone: One end of the junction does not line up with germline, which may come from a read error. The chain recombines TRBV3-1 (or the pseudogene TRBV3-2) with TRBJ2-3, with TRBD2 identical over 14 bases. CDR1 is LGHDT, CDR2 YNNKEL, per germline (reference sequence). The CDR3 contains 18 residues. The CDR3 bases are TGTGCCAGCAGCCGACTCCGACTAGCGGGAGGGCCTACAGTTACGCAGTATTTT. Translating it yields CASSRLRLAGGPTVTQYF.

J is TRBJ1-1 and V is TRBV10-3; the D is unclear. Germline lookup yields CDR1 ENHRY and CDR2 SYGVKD. This CDR3 is 13 amino acids long. V lost 4 bases to trimming and J lost 5 bases, with 11 bases between them. The DNA for the CDR3 is TGTGCCATCAGTGTTGACGGGAGGACTGAAGCTTTCTTT. This sequence encodes CAISVDGRTEAFF.